The rows below give T cell receptor beta chains drawn from one sample of a study of blood T cell repertoires in COVID-19. Assay used: immunoSEQ multiplex PCR; TCRdb lists only in-frame clones, some missing. The table lists about 270,000 clones, 70% to 90% of them singletons. The material sequenced was PBMCs or T cells enriched from blood (not recorded which). The receptors originated from a woman aged 60 to 75 in a cohort exposed to, infected with or recovered from COVID-19 (not recorded which). Each CDR3 is given with its conserved first and last residue. A D gene is named only where the DNA matches it firmly. A clone size is listed for some rows: how often the clone was seen (once, few, many), or a class if it is expanded.

j_gene | v_gene | abundance | d_gene | CDR3nt | CDR3aa
TRBJ2-1 | TRBV24-1 | - | - | TGTGCCACCAGTGACCAGACTAGCTCCTACAATGAGCAGTTCTTC | CATSDQTSSYNEQFF
TRBJ2-1 | TRBV5-1 | - | TRBD2 | TGCGCCAGCAGCTTGGAACCTAGCGGGAGTAGTTTGATTGAGCAGTTCTTC | CASSLEPSGSSLIEQFF
TRBJ1-2 | TRBV28 | - | - | TGTGCCAGCAGTTTATACTGGAGGGGCTTGGACTATGGCTACACCTTC | CASSLYWRGLDYGYTF
TRBJ2-7 | TRBV20-1 | - | - | TGCAGTGCGCATAAAGGGGGGGGACAGTACTTC | CSAHKGGGQYF
TRBJ2-7 | TRBV9 | - | - | TGTGCCAGCAGCCAGGGACTGCCCCCCTACGAGCAGTACTTC | CASSQGLPPYEQYF
TRBJ1-5 | TRBV7-9 | - | TRBD1 | TGTGCCAGCAGCTTAACAGGGGGAGGCAATCAGCCCCAGCATTTT | CASSLTGGGNQPQHF
TRBJ1-6 | TRBV7-8 | once | - | TGTGCCAGCAGCGCTCGTTTAACCGGGAGAATGCCACCCCTCCACTTT | CASSARLTGRMPPLHF
TRBJ2-3 | TRBV15 | - | - | TGTGCCACCAGCAGTACCCGGACTGTGGTTCTCACAGATACGCAGTATTTT | CATSSTRTVVLTDTQYF
TRBJ2-1 | TRBV18 | - | TRBD1 | TGTGCCAGCTCACCTTCCGGGACAGGGGTGCGCGGTGAGCAGTTCTTC | CASSPSGTGVRGEQFF
TRBJ1-1 | TRBV27 | - | TRBD1 | TGTGCCAGCAGTTTATCCGGGACAGGTACTGAAGCTTTCTTT | CASSLSGTGTEAFF
TRBJ2-5 | TRBV5-6 | - | TRBD1 | TGTGCCAGCAGCTTCCGGACAGGATCCCAAGAGACCCAGTACTTC | CASSFRTGSQETQYF
TRBJ1-2 | TRBV30 | - | - | TGTGCCTGGTGGACACCAGTGGGTAACTATGGCTACACCTTC | CAWWTPVGNYGYTF
TRBJ2-3 | TRBV5-8 | - | - | TGTGCCAGCAGCTTGGAGGGACTGACCACAGATACGCAGTATTTT | CASSLEGLTTDTQYF
TRBJ2-1 | TRBV4-2 | - | TRBD2 | TGTGCCAGCAGCCAAGTGTCTGGGAGGGCCTACAATGAGCAGTTCTTC | CASSQVSGRAYNEQFF
TRBJ2-2 | TRBV7-6 | - | - | TGTGCCAGCAGCTTAGGGGGAGTCACCGGGGAGCTGTTTTTT | CASSLGGVTGELFF
TRBJ2-7 | TRBV7-2 | - | TRBD1 | TGTGCCAGCAGCTTGCCCTATGGGACAGGCGAGCAGTACTTC | CASSLPYGTGEQYF
TRBJ1-1 | TRBV5-1 | - | - | TGCGCCAGCAGCTTGTATGGCGAGGGCACTGAAGCTTTCTTT | CASSLYGEGTEAFF
TRBJ1-3 | TRBV7-9 | - | - | TGTGCCAGCAGCCCTAGACTTTTCAGCTCTGGAAACACCATATATTTT | CASSPRLFSSGNTIYF
TRBJ2-2 | TRBV19 | - | - | TGTGCCAGTATGGCGGAAACGAACACCGGGGAGCTGTTTTTT | CASMAETNTGELFF
TRBJ2-7 | TRBV6-5 | - | TRBD1 | TGTGCCAGCAGACGCGGGACAGGGCTCTACGAGCAGTACTTC | CASRRGTGLYEQYF
TRBJ1-6 | TRBV19 | once | - | TGTGCCAGTAGTATGCCGGGGTATTCACCCCTCCACTTT | CASSMPGYSPLHF
TRBJ1-2 | TRBV4-2 | - | - | TGTGCCAGCAGCCAAGATGAGGGAGACATAACCTTC | CASSQDEGDITF
TRBJ1-5 | TRBV27 | - | TRBD1 | TGTGCCAGCAGTTTTACAGGGGATCAGCCCCAGCATTTT | CASSFTGDQPQHF
TRBJ2-5 | TRBV6-5 | - | - | TGTGCCAGCAGTCCGTACAGTTCCCAAGAGACCCAGTACTTC | CASSPYSSQETQYF
TRBJ1-4 | TRBV28 | - | TRBD1 | TGTGCCAGCAGTTTGTACAGGGGGCTCTTCACTAATGAAAAACTGTTTTTT | CASSLYRGLFTNEKLFF
TRBJ1-6 | TRBV19 | - | - | TGTGCCAGTAGTGACATCAGCCCTTCCTATAATTCACCCCTCCACTTT | CASSDISPSYNSPLHF
TRBJ1-2 | TRBV19 | once | TRBD1 | TGTGCCAGTCTAAACGCCGGGACAGGGGTAAATGGCTACACCTTC | CASLNAGTGVNGYTF
TRBJ2-3 | TRBV5-1 | once | TRBD1 | TGCGCCAGCAGCTCCGGGACAGCTAGCACAGATACGCAGTATTTT | CASSSGTASTDTQYF
TRBJ2-1 | TRBV7-9 | - | TRBD2 | TGTGCCAGCAGTCAACCAATAGCGGGAATTGGGAATGAGCAGTTCTTC | CASSQPIAGIGNEQFF
TRBJ2-7 | TRBV7-2 | - | - | TGTGCCAGCAGCCACCGAGCAGGTACGAGCTCCTACGAGCAGTACTTC | CASSHRAGTSSYEQYF
TRBJ1-2 | TRBV27 | few | - | TGTGCCAGCAGTCCAAGGGGTGAGCACTATGGCTACACCTTC | CASSPRGEHYGYTF
TRBJ1-1 | TRBV5-5 | - | TRBD1 | TGTGCCAGCAGCCGCGGACAGGGTCTGAACACTGAAGCTTTCTTT | CASSRGQGLNTEAFF
TRBJ2-7 | TRBV5-8 | once | TRBD2 | TGTGCCAGCAGCTTGACCGGGACTAGAGGTTACGAGCAGTACTTC | CASSLTGTRGYEQYF
TRBJ1-4 | TRBV2 | few | - | TGTGCCAGCAAGGACGGGGGGATTGGTAATGAAAAACTGTTTTTT | CASKDGGIGNEKLFF
TRBJ1-5 | TRBV28 | once | TRBD1 | TGTGCCAGCAGTTTACCGCCAGGGGGTTTCAATCAGCCCCAGCATTTT | CASSLPPGGFNQPQHF